This T cell receptor beta chain was profiled in a study of T cell clones after liver transplantation. Study-level findings and limits: Rather than being deleted, graft donor-reactive T cells may have moved into the graft.

The method was immunoSEQ multiplex PCR; TCRdb's version includes in-frame clones alone and lacks a portion of them. Seen here are 55,000 to 70,000 clones, roughly 92% observed once, and the top ten hold 0.75% to 1%. The table lists this clone with a count of one. Its antigen is undetermined. V lost 4 bases and J lost 0, with 10 bases in between. CDR1 is SNHLY and CDR2 is FYNNEI in the germline V gene. This CDR3 is built from 14 residues. The clonotype originates from a human patient who received a liver transplant. These T cells may partly come from the graft donor. The sample consisted of CD4+ T cells from blood, taken less than 28 months after liver transplant. This sequence joins TRBV2 and TRBJ2-7, with D perhaps TRBD1 (5 bases). The CDR3 coding sequence is TGTGCCAGCAGTGTCCAGACAGCCTCCTACGAGCAGTACTTC. Translation: CASSVQTASYEQYF.